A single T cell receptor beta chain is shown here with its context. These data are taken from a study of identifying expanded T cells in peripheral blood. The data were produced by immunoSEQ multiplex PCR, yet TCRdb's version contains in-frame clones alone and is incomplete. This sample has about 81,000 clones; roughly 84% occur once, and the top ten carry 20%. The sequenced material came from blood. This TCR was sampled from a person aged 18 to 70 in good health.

CDR3 sequence (DNA): TGTGCCATCAGTGCCTTCATAGTTGGGACGATTGGCGAGCAGTACTTC. It codes for CAISAFIVGTIGEQYF. The chain is built from TRBV10-3 and TRBJ2-7; the D gene could be TRBD1 or TRBD2 (5 bases each). The V gene's germline CDR1 is ENHRY and CDR2 SYGVKD. The CDR3 contains 16 residues. The ends were cut back, 4 bases at V and 6 bases at J, with 22 bases in the middle.